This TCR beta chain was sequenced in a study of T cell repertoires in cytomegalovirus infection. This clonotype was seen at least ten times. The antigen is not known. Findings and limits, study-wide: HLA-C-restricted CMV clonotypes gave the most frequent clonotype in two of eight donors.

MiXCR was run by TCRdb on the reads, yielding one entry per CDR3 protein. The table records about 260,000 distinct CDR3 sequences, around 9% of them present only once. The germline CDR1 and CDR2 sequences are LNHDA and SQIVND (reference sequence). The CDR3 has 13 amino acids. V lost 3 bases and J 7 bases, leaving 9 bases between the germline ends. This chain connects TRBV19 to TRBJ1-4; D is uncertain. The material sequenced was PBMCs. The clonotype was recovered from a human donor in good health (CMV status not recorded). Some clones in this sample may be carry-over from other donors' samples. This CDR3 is CASSIGRVEKLFF. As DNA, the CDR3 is TGTGCCAGTAGTATTGGGAGGGTTGAAAAACTGTTTTTT. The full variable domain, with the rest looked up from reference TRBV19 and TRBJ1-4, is DGGITQSPKYLFRKEGQNVTLSCEQNLNHDAMYWYRQDPGQGLRLIYYSQIVNDFQKGDIAEGYSVSREKKESFPLTVTSAQKNPTAFYLCASSIGRVEKLFFGSGTQLSVL.